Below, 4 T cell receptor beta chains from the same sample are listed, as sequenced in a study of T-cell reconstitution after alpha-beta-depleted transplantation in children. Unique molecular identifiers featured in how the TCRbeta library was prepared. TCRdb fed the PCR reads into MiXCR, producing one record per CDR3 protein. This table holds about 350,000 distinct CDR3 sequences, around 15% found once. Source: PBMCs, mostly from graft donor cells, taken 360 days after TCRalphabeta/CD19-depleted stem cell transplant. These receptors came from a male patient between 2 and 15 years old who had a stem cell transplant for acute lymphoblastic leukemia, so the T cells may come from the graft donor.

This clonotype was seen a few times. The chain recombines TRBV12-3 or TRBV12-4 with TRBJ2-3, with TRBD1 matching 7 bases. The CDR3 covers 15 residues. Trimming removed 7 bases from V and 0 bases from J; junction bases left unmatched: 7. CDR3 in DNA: TGTGCCAGCACCTCGAGGGGGCTAAGCACAGATACGCAGTATTTT. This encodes CASTSRGLSTDTQYF.

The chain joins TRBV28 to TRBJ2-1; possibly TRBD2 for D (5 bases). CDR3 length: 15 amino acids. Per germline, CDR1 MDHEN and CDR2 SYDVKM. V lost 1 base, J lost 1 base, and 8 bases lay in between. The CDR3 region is CASSLYGESYNEQFF. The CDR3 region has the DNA TGTGCCAGCAGTTTATACGGGGAATCCTACAATGAGCAGTTCTTC.

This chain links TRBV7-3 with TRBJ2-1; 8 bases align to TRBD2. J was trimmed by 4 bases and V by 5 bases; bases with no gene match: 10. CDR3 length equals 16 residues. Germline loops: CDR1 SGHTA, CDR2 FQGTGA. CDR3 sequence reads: CASSLSGTRGYNEQFF. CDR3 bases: TGTGCCAGCAGCCTCTCCGGGACTAGGGGATACAATGAGCAGTTCTTC.

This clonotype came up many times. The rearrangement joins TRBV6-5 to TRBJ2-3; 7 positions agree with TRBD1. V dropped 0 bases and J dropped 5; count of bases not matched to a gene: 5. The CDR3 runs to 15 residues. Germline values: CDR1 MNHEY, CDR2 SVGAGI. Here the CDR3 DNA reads TGTGCCAGCAGTTACTCGCCCAGGACAGGAGATACGCAGTATTTT. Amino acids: CASSYSPRTGDTQYF.